What follows is one T cell receptor beta chain and its context. Trimming removed 0 bases from V and 6 bases from J, with 15 bases in between. Germline values: CDR1 SGDLS, CDR2 YYNGEE. The CDR3 runs 15 residues. The sample comes from a study of T cell changes during pregnancy in multiple sclerosis. Assay used: immunoSEQ multiplex PCR; TCRdb lists only in-frame clones, some missing. Here the sample spans tens of thousands of clones, just over 90% being singletons. The gene calls are TRBV9 and TRBJ1-2; D gene ambiguous. This material consisted of peripheral blood, taken in the first trimester of pregnancy. The receptor was derived from a female donor in good health, enrolled as a control in a pregnancy study. In nucleotides, the CDR3 is TGTGCCAGCAGCGTAGCTGACGGAAGAGGGAATGGCTACACCTTC. As protein: CASSVADGRGNGYTF.